This passage covers 17 T cell receptor beta chains from one sample sequenced in a study of cytomegalovirus exposure and HLA in healthy donors. Amplification used 60 Vbeta primers and 13 Jbeta primers. Measured with immunoSEQ multiplex PCR; TCRdb has only the in-frame clones, and not every one. In the table there are fewer than 150,000 clones, less than 85% of which are singletons. The specimen sequenced was PBMCs. The receptors were sampled from a man aged 35 to 55 in good health and CMV-seropositive.

The chain has TRBV5-1 and TRBJ2-1; D call uncertain. The V end was cut by 8 bases, the J end by 0 bases, with 18 bases between. The germline gives CDR1 SGHRS, CDR2 YFSETQ. The CDR3 is made up of 16 amino acids. This CDR3 reads CASAQRAKNSYNEQFF. DNA for the CDR3: TGCGCCAGTGCCCAGAGAGCGAAAAACTCCTACAATGAGCAGTTCTTC.

The rearrangement links TRBV28 to TRBJ1-5; TRBD1 matches at 9 bases. The CDR3 totals 16 residues. Germline values: CDR1 MDHEN, CDR2 SYDVKM. J was trimmed by 5 bases and V by 2 bases; bases with no gene match: 7. CDR3 sequence (DNA): TGTGCCAGCAGTTTAGCGGACAGGGGACTATATCAGCCCCAGCATTTT. Residues: CASSLADRGLYQPQHF.

The J gene is TRBJ1-3, the V gene TRBV6-6; weak D call: TRBD1 (5 bases). The length of the CDR3 is 16 residues. The V gene's germline CDR1 is MNHNY and CDR2 SVGAGI (reference sequence). Trimming shortened V by 9 bases and J by 0 bases, and 18 bases separated the two germline ends. Here the CDR3 reads CASGGGGGISGNTIYF. For the CDR3, the DNA is TGTGCCAGTGGCGGGGGTGGAGGGATCTCTGGAAACACCATATATTTT.

The chain combines TRBV5-1 with TRBJ2-1; D is possibly TRBD2 (6 bases). With 4 bases removed from V and 7 bases from J, the gap between germline ends came to 21 bases. Germline CDR1 reads SGHRS; CDR2 reads YFSETQ. There are 16 residues in the CDR3. DNA of the CDR3: TGCGCCAGCAGCCCCGGGTCGAGTAGCGGCCTAAATGAGCAGTTCTTC. It encodes CASSPGSSSGLNEQFF.

The rearrangement joins TRBV6-1 to TRBJ2-6; the match to TRBD1 covers 7 bases. Germline CDR1 reads MNHNS; CDR2 reads SASEGT. V was clipped by 3 bases and J by 0 bases; unmatched bases: 8. This CDR3 spans 18 amino acids. The DNA for the CDR3 is TGTGCCAGCAGTGACCGACAGGGCCTATACTCTGGGGCCAACGTCCTGACTTTC. Amino acids: CASSDRQGLYSGANVLTF.

The genes are TRBV6-5 and TRBJ2-5, with D possibly matching TRBD2 (6 bases). Germline V gives CDR1 MNHEY, CDR2 SVGAGI. The length of the CDR3 is 15 residues. V was pared by 7 bases and J by 4 bases, with 19 bases between. The CDR3 protein is CASNGGVGLGETQYF. The CDR3 nucleotides read TGTGCCAGCAACGGAGGGGTAGGGCTGGGAGAGACCCAGTACTTC.

CDR3 residues: CASRGTGIDYEQYF. The CDR3 bases are TGTGCCAGCAGAGGGACAGGGATTGACTACGAGCAGTACTTC. This chain joins TRBV11-2 and TRBJ2-7; 9 bases map to TRBD1. Unmatched junction bases numbered 6, after V lost 6 bases and J lost 3 bases. The CDR3 runs to 14 residues. Germline values: CDR1 SGHAT, CDR2 FQNNGV.

V gene TRBV2 combines with J gene TRBJ1-1, with TRBD1 matching 7 bases. Germline V gene lookup returns CDR1 SNHLY and CDR2 FYNNEI. There are 14 residues in the CDR3. The trim removed 5 bases at V and 4 bases at J, leaving 7 bases unmatched. CDR3 sequence (DNA): TGTGCCAGCAGTATGACAGGGATTGGCACTGAAGCTTTCTTT. This gives the protein CASSMTGIGTEAFF.

V usage is TRBV9 and J usage is TRBJ2-3, with TRBD2 matching 7 bases. Germline loops: CDR1 SGDLS, CDR2 YYNGEE. The V and J ends lost 0 bases and 6 bases, in that order; junction bases with no gene match: 7. This CDR3 is 15 amino acids long. The CDR3 DNA is TGTGCCAGCAGCGTAGGATTTGGGACTACCGATACGCAGTATTTT. The encoded protein is CASSVGFGTTDTQYF.

The V and J genes are TRBV6-1 and TRBJ1-1; D may be TRBD1 (6 bases). The CDR3 consists of 12 residues. Germline V gives CDR1 MNHNS, CDR2 SASEGT. The ends were cut back, 9 bases at V and 6 bases at J, with 14 bases in the middle. The CDR3 region is CASYTGGPEAFF. The CDR3 nucleotides are TGTGCCAGTTACACGGGGGGGCCTGAAGCTTTCTTT.

This chain joins TRBV6-1 and TRBJ2-5; 8 positions agree with TRBD2. V lost 6 bases to trimming and J lost 5 bases; unmatched junction nucleotides: 11. Germline V gene lookup returns CDR1 MNHNS and CDR2 SASEGT. The CDR3 spans 15 residues. CDR3 amino acids: CASSPTAGGKETQYF. DNA for the CDR3: TGTGCCAGCAGCCCCACGGCGGGGGGAAAGGAGACCCAGTACTTC.

The chain combines TRBV29-1 with TRBJ1-3; D perhaps matches TRBD1 (6 bases). This CDR3 is 15 amino acids long. Per the germline V gene, CDR1 is SQVTM and CDR2 is ANQGSEA. Trimming stripped 7 bases from V and 0 bases from J, with 16 bases between. The CDR3 sequence is CSASDRISSGNTIYF. CDR3 DNA sequence: TGCAGCGCTTCCGACAGGATAAGCTCTGGAAACACCATATATTTT. The complete variable domain, with remaining parts taken from reference TRBV29-1 and TRBJ1-3, reads SAVISQKPSRDICQRGTSLTIQCQVDSQVTMMFWYRQQPGQSLTLIATANQGSEATYESGFVIDKFPISRPNLTFSTLTVSNMSPEDSSIYLCSASDRISSGNTIYFGEGSWLTVV.

The rearrangement links TRBV19 to TRBJ2-3; D call uncertain. The CDR3 is 14 amino acids. V gave up 5 bases and J gave up 0 bases, with 9 bases separating them. Germline V gene lookup returns CDR1 LNHDA and CDR2 SQIVND (reference sequence). The CDR3 sequence is CASSWSGSTDTQYF. Here the CDR3 DNA reads TGTGCCAGTAGTTGGTCTGGCAGCACAGATACGCAGTATTTT.

The V call is TRBV15, the J call TRBJ1-2; 8 bases are a match to TRBD1. CDR3 length: 16 residues. Losses at the gene ends were 0 bases for V and 0 bases for J; bases not matched to a gene: 3. Per the germline V gene, CDR1 is LNHNV and CDR2 is YYDKDF (reference sequence). CDR3 in DNA: TGTGCCACCAGCAGAGATTTGACAGGGGCTAACTATGGCTACACCTTC. Residues: CATSRDLTGANYGYTF.

This clone was seen once. A much larger clone lies a single base off, so this may be a read error. In DNA form, the CDR3 reads TGTGCCAGCAGTCCACAGGGATACGAGCAGTACTTC. It specifies CASSPQGYEQYF. V is TRBV5-6 and J is TRBJ2-7, with a weak D call TRBD1 (6 bases). V gave up 5 bases and J gave up 4 bases, with 10 bases separating them. Germline CDR1 SGHDT, CDR2 YYEEEE. The CDR3 sequence is 12 residues long.

The chain couples TRBV2 to TRBJ1-2; 7 nucleotides agree with TRBD1. Germline trimming cut 2 bases from V and 4 bases from J; bases unmatched to any gene: 10. This CDR3 has 16 residues. Looked up from germline, CDR1 is SNHLY and CDR2 is FYNNEI. This chain's CDR3 is CASSESRTGAPYGYTF. The CDR3 DNA is TGTGCCAGCAGTGAATCACGGACAGGTGCCCCCTATGGCTACACCTTC.

This clone came up a few times. The chain couples TRBV5-1 to TRBJ2-1; 8 nucleotides match TRBD2. Trimming cost V 1 base and J 0 bases; bases outside gene matches: 3. Germline V lookup: CDR1 SGHRS, CDR2 YFSETQ. The CDR3 covers 16 residues. CDR3 coding DNA: TGCGCCAGCAGCTTGAGAGCGGGAGACTCCTACAATGAGCAGTTCTTC. It yields the protein CASSLRAGDSYNEQFF.